Listed here are 7 T cell receptor beta chains from one sample, sequenced in a study of technical replicates of blood from a few donors. Sequenced by immunoSEQ multiplex PCR; TCRdb stores in-frame clones only, minus some. The data hold over 60,000 clones, with roughly 93% observed a single time. The sequencing input was T cells isolated from PBMCs. Receptors originate from a human donor in good health.

The gene calls are TRBV11-2 and TRBJ2-1; 9 bases are a match to TRBD2. The CDR3 loop spans 16 amino acids. The germline gives CDR1 SGHAT, CDR2 FQNNGV. J gave up 5 bases and V 6 bases, and 11 bases lay outside the gene matches. CDR3 loop: CASSMEGAGGDNEQFF. CDR3 coding DNA: TGTGCCAGCAGTATGGAGGGAGCGGGGGGCGACAATGAGCAGTTCTTC.

The chain combines TRBV20-1 with TRBJ2-1; unclear D gene. Trimming took off 5 bases at V and 3 bases at J, with 5 bases between the two ends. Germline V gene lookup returns CDR1 DFQATT and CDR2 SNEGSKA (reference sequence). CDR3 length: 11 residues. The CDR3 region is CSAESYNEQFF. The CDR3 nucleotides are TGCAGTGCTGAGAGCTACAATGAGCAGTTCTTC.

V and J are TRBV14 and TRBJ2-3; 10 bases line up with TRBD1. V trimming: 0 bases; J trimming: 2 bases; junction bases outside the gene matches: 5. The CDR3 runs 17 residues. Germline CDR1 reads SGHDN; CDR2 reads FVKESK. CDR3 protein: CASSQEDRGWYTDTQYF. For the CDR3, the DNA is TGTGCCAGCAGCCAAGAGGACAGGGGGTGGTACACAGATACGCAGTATTTT.

This chain joins TRBV25-1 and TRBJ2-2; TRBD2 might be the D (5 bases). Between the trimmed V and J ends, which lost 3 bases and 4 bases, there was a span of 6 bases. Germline CDR1 is MGHDK and CDR2 is SYGVNS. The CDR3 is made up of 13 amino acids. The CDR3 spells CASSEGSTGELFF. The CDR3 DNA sequence: TGTGCCAGCAGTGAGGGGAGCACCGGGGAGCTGTTTTTT. Supplemented by reference TRBV25-1 and TRBJ2-2, the full variable domain reads EADIYQTPRYLVIGTGKKITLECSQTMGHDKMYWYQQDPGMELHLIHYSYGVNSTEKGDLSSESTVSRIRTEHFPLTLESARPSHTSQYLCASSEGSTGELFFGEGSRLTVL.

This chain connects TRBV18 to TRBJ2-7; weak D call: TRBD1 (5 bases). The CDR3 sequence is 14 residues long. Trimming stripped 4 bases from V and 5 bases from J, with 15 bases between. Germline V gene lookup returns CDR1 KGHSH and CDR2 LQKENI. The CDR3 DNA sequence: TGTGCCAGCTCACACCAACAGGTGTTGGACGAGCAGTACTTC. Translation: CASSHQQVLDEQYF. Filled out from reference TRBV18 and TRBJ2-7, the complete variable domain reads NAGVMQNPRHLVRRRGQEARLRCSPMKGHSHVYWYRQLPEEGLKFMVYLQKENIIDESGMPKERFSAEFPKEGPSILRIQQVVRGDSAAYFCASSHQQVLDEQYFGPGTRLTVT.

In its sample, this clone was seen a few times. The chain uses TRBV10-2 and TRBJ2-2; 12 bases align to TRBD2. Germline values: CDR1 WSHSY, CDR2 SAAADI. CDR3 length: 16 amino acids. V shed 10 bases and J 1 base; nucleotides not matched to a gene: 7. The CDR3 protein is CATTRTSGVNTGELFF. DNA for the CDR3: TGCGCCACCACTCGGACTAGCGGGGTGAACACCGGGGAGCTGTTTTTT.

The chain is built from TRBV7-3 and TRBJ2-3; 10 positions match TRBD2. Germline V gene sequence: CDR1 SGHTA, CDR2 FQGTGA. The J segment lost 0 bases and the V segment lost 0 bases, leaving 9 bases of the junction unmatched. This CDR3 spans 19 amino acids. The CDR3 nucleotides are TGTGCCAGCAGCTTAACGGGAACTAGCGGGGACCTTAGCACAGATACGCAGTATTTT. Translating it yields CASSLTGTSGDLSTDTQYF.